This TCR beta chain emerged from a study of OX40 agonist ivuxolimab in advanced cancers. The study in broad terms: The costimulatory receptor OX40 (CD134) was targeted by ivuxolimab, a fully human IgG2 agonistic monoclonal antibody. Intravenous ivuxolimab was administered to patients every 2 weeks at six dose levels: 0.01, 0.1, 0.3, 1.5, 3 and 10 mg/kg. Among the 52 dose-escalation patients, some 19 had hepatocellular carcinoma, 15 or so melanoma, 9 renal cell carcinoma and 9 head and neck cancer. The dose-escalation cohort was 80% to 90% male with a mean age of approximately 59 years, ranging from roughly 23 to 80. Prior anti-PD-1, anti-PD-L1 or anti-CTLA-4 therapy was permitted, and checkpoint inhibitors had been received by approximately 39% of dose-escalation patients. Three dose-escalation patients achieved partial responses, one with hepatocellular carcinoma and two with cutaneous melanoma. Peripheral TCRbeta sequencing was intended to test whether TCR sequence diversity was altered and clonal T-cell expansion was caused by ivuxolimab. The paper reports the monotherapy dose-escalation portion (N = 52 patients) of the phase I ivuxolimab trial.

Genomic DNA was isolated from the sorted cells so that the TCRbeta CDR3 region could be sequenced. The immunoSEQ Assay was used to sequence the TCRbeta CDR3 regions. In its TCRdb copy, this immuneACCESS table keeps in-frame sequences only and misses some clones. Where compared with another copy, unresolved V genes explain less than half of these, and the others have no known cause. The sample table contains roughly 83,000 clones; only one count was recorded for about 90% of them. Jointly, the top ten make up 8.4% of the sample. The paper as a whole reports these results and caveats: Low levels of normalized T-cell clonal expansion were also shown by some nonresponding patients. The antigen specificity of the clonally expanded peripheral T cells was not determined. Partial responders in the 0.1-3.0 mg/kg groups had among the lowest normalized peripheral clonal expansion, especially among CD8+ T cells. After ivuxolimab, CD8+ T cells had more expanded clones than CD4+ T cells on average. At doses of 0.1 to 3.0 mg/kg, clonal expansion of both CD4+ and CD8+ T cells in blood was seen between baseline and week 6.

Patients with a history of autoimmune disease or receiving systemic immunosuppression were excluded from the trial. Peripheral blood for TCR sequencing was drawn from every dose cohort at baseline, at cycle 4 day 1 and at cycle 7 day 1. Samples came from an open-label, multicenter, first-in-human phase I dose-escalation trial of ivuxolimab. The trial enrolled adults with locally advanced or metastatic head and neck squamous cell, hepatocellular, melanoma or renal cell carcinoma. Before TCR sequencing, CD4+ and CD8+ T cells were separately sorted from peripheral blood. Turning to this clone: Its antigen is not yet known. No base qualities exist here, and no much larger clone lies one base off it.

This TCR derives from an adult with an advanced solid tumor such as melanoma, head and neck, liver or kidney cancer. The sequenced sample was CD4+ or CD8+ T cells sorted from blood, obtained in a trial of the OX40 agonist ivuxolimab.

The DNA sequence is as follows: TGTGCCAGCAGTTTGTCGCAGGGGGCGAATCAGCCCCAGCATTTT. It codes for CASSLSQGANQPQHF. The receptor chain draws on TRBV27 and TRBJ1-5; the junction holds 8 bases that match TRBD1. The CDR3, cysteine through phenylalanine, is 15 amino acids long. The CDR3 DNA has 45 bases and is translated from base 1. CDR1 and CDR2 are read off the germline V gene (reference sequence) as MNHEY and SMNVEV. At the junction V is shortened by 3 bases and J by 4 bases; bases outside the gene matches: 5.